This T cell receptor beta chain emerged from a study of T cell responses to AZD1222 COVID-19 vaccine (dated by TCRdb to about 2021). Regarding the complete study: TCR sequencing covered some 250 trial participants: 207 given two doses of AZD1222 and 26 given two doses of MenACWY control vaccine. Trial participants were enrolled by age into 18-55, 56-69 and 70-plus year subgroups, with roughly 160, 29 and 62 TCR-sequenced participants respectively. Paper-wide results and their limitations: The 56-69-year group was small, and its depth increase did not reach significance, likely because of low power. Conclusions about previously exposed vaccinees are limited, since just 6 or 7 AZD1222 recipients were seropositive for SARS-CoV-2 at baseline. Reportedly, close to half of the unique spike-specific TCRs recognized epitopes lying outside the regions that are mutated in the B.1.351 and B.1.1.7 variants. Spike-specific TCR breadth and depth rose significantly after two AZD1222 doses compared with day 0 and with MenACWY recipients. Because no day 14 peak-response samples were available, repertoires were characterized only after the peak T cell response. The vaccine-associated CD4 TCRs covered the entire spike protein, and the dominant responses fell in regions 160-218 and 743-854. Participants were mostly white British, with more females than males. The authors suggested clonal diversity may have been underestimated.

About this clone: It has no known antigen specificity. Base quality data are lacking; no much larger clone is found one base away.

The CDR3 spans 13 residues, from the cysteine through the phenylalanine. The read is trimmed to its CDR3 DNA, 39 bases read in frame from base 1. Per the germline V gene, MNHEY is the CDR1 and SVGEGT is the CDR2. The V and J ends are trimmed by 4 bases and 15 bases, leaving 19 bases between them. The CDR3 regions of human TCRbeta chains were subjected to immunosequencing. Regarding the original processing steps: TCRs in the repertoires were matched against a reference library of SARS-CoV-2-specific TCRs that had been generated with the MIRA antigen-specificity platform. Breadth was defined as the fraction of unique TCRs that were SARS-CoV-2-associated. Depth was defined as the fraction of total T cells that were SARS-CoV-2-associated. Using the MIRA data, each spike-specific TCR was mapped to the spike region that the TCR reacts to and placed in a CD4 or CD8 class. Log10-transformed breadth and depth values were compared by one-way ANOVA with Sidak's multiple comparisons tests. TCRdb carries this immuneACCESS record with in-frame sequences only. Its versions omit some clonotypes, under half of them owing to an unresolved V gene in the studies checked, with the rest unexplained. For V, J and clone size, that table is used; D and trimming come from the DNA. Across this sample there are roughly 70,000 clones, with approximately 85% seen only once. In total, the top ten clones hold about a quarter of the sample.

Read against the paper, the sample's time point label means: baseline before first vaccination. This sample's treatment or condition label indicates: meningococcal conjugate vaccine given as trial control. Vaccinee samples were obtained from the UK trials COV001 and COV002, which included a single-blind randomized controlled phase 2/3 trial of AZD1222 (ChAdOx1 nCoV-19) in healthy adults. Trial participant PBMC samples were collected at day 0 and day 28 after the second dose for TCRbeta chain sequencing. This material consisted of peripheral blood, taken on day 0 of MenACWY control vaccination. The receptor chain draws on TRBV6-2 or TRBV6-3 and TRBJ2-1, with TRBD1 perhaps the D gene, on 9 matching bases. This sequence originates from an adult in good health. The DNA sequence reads TGTGCCAGCAGTTCGGGACAGGGACGGGAGGGGTTCTTC. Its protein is CASSSGQGREGFF.